Listed below are T cell receptor beta chains from one sample, sequenced in a study of cytomegalovirus exposure and HLA in healthy donors. Only in-frame clones appear in the TCRdb table, and some are missing; sequencing was by immunoSEQ multiplex PCR. The table shows approximately 110,000 clones, with 50% to 70% occurring only once. Sample: PBMCs. Receptors were obtained from a man under 40 in good health and CMV-seropositive. Both conserved end residues are part of each CDR3.

V gene: TRBV5-1; CDR3 protein: CASSLKGANTGELFF
V gene: TRBV11-2; CDR3 protein: CASSTSGGAYEQYF
V gene: TRBV6-4; CDR3 protein: CASSSGQGATDTQYF
V gene: TRBV5-6; CDR3 protein: CASSRGQPMDEQYF
V gene: TRBV7-8; CDR3 protein: CASSPGLAGEETQYF
V gene: TRBV19; CDR3 protein: CASSTTGYYGYTF
V gene: TRBV5-1; CDR3 protein: CASSTSPSGNTIYF
V gene: TRBV6-4; CDR3 protein: CASSDSASGGGEQFF
V gene: TRBV19; CDR3 protein: CASSTIAGESYGYTF
V gene: TRBV30; CDR3 protein: CAFDRLISGNTIYF
V gene: TRBV2; CDR3 protein: CASSGWSDQPQHF
V gene: TRBV19; CDR3 protein: CASSIRSDTQYF
V gene: TRBV10-2; CDR3 protein: CASSESVAYEQFF
V gene: TRBV6-1; CDR3 protein: CASTAGSGTFTEAFF
V gene: TRBV6-1; CDR3 protein: CASSDPGQGYEQYF
V gene: TRBV6-6; CDR3 protein: CASSQDSSYEQYF
V gene: TRBV12-5; CDR3 protein: CASGPGLGNIQYF
V gene: TRBV2; CDR3 protein: CASSEIENIQYF
V gene: TRBV7-6; CDR3 protein: CASSSRVLYEQYF
V gene: TRBV2; CDR3 protein: CASSDWNTEAFF
V gene: TRBV9; CDR3 protein: CASSDTSGYEQYF
V gene: TRBV6-6; CDR3 protein: CASRGALTSYEQYF
V gene: TRBV13; CDR3 protein: CASSTGHASGYTF
V gene: TRBV2; CDR3 protein: CASSADGGYTF
V gene: TRBV7-9; CDR3 protein: CASSRTGGGAFF
V gene: TRBV5-6; CDR3 protein: CASQGADYGYTF
V gene: TRBV7-9; CDR3 protein: CASSHRVVTDTIYF
V gene: TRBV7-9; CDR3 protein: CASSLVGGGGNTIYF
V gene: TRBV4-1; CDR3 protein: CASSQSGGAGEQYF
V gene: TRBV2; CDR3 protein: CASTAGGMNTEAFF
V gene: TRBV19; CDR3 protein: CASSIMELNSPLHF
V gene: TRBV6-1; CDR3 protein: CASSEASPGVGETQYF
V gene: TRBV5-1; CDR3 protein: CASSLGGGATDTQYF
V gene: TRBV19; CDR3 protein: CASSIPSSQETQYF
V gene: TRBV11-2; CDR3 protein: CASSTGGAGNTIYF
V gene: TRBV30; CDR3 protein: CAWSGTVTSYEQYF
V gene: TRBV5-1; CDR3 protein: CASSLGGAGQGYGYTF
V gene: TRBV10-3; CDR3 protein: CAIREGRSGELFF
V gene: TRBV5-5; CDR3 protein: CASSLWSGLQETQYF
V gene: TRBV19; CDR3 protein: CASSTAGGGNQPQHF
V gene: TRBV2; CDR3 protein: CASSEGVDGEAFF
V gene: TRBV5-1; CDR3 protein: CASSSLAGGAYEQYF
V gene: TRBV2; CDR3 protein: CASNGRRDEKLFF
V gene: TRBV6-1; CDR3 protein: CASTGQGTGELFF